These 28 T cell receptor beta chains originate from one sample sequenced in a study of shared clonotypes between healthy human individuals. As defined, naive CD8 cells were CD45RO-negative and positively selected for CCR7, with terminally differentiated effector memory CD45RA+ cells excluded. The repertoire was sequenced with immunoSEQ multiplex PCR; TCRdb's copy has only in-frame clones and lacks some. This table holds a few million clones, just over 90% found once. The sequenced sample consisted of naive CD8+ T cells from PBMCs. These receptors were collected from a man between 18 and 29 years old in good health. Some clones in this sample may be carry-over from other donors' samples.

The J gene is TRBJ2-7, the V gene TRBV28; D might be TRBD2 (5 bases). This CDR3 spans 17 amino acids. Germline V gene sequence: CDR1 MDHEN, CDR2 SYDVKM. The V gene lost 4 bases and the J gene lost 1 base, with 20 bases spanning the gap. The CDR3 region is CASSSAARKAESYEQYF. CDR3 sequence (DNA): TGTGCCAGCAGTTCAGCGGCCCGGAAGGCGGAATCCTACGAGCAGTACTTC.

V gene TRBV19 combines with J gene TRBJ2-7, with TRBD2 as a possible D gene (7 bases). Trimming took off 2 bases at V and 3 bases at J, with 14 bases between the two ends. Germline V gives CDR1 LNHDA, CDR2 SQIVND (reference sequence). The CDR3 covers 15 residues. The DNA of the CDR3 is TGTGCCAGTAGTATAACAGGGACTACTGTCTACGAGCAGTACTTC. Its protein product is CASSITGTTVYEQYF.

This clone has only one observation. The chain recombines TRBV28 with TRBJ2-3; unclear D gene. V dropped 0 bases and J dropped 2 bases, with 6 bases sitting between them. The CDR3 is made up of 14 amino acids. Germline loops: CDR1 MDHEN, CDR2 SYDVKM. The CDR3: CASSLWAYTDTQYF. CDR3 sequence (DNA): TGTGCCAGCAGTTTATGGGCATACACAGATACGCAGTATTTT.

The chain is built from TRBV9 and TRBJ2-6; D not resolved. In germline, CDR1 is SGDLS, CDR2 YYNGEE. V dropped 1 base and J dropped 0 bases, with 5 bases sitting between them. CDR3 length equals 15 residues. The CDR3 loop reads CASSVWDSGANVLTF. In nucleotides, the CDR3 is TGTGCCAGCAGCGTATGGGACTCTGGGGCCAACGTCCTGACTTTC.

J is TRBJ1-1 and V is TRBV6-5, with D hard to call. V lost 5 bases to trimming and J lost 6 bases, with 7 bases between them. The CDR3 spans 11 residues. Per the germline V gene, CDR1 is MNHEY and CDR2 is SVGAGI. Here the CDR3 reads CASSKDSEAFF. CDR3 sequence (DNA): TGTGCCAGCAGTAAAGACTCTGAAGCTTTCTTT.

The CDR3 here is CASSTSSTYNEQFF. DNA for the CDR3: TGTGCCAGCTCAACGTCAAGTACCTACAATGAGCAGTTCTTC. This chain uses TRBV18 with TRBJ2-1; D not certain. V lost 5 bases, J lost 2 bases, and 10 bases lay in between. Germline-derived CDR1 and CDR2 are KGHSH and LQKENI. The CDR3 runs 14 residues.

The CDR3 coding sequence is TGTGCCAGTAGTAATGCGTTCACCGGGGAGCTGTTTTTT. It yields the protein CASSNAFTGELFF. The V call is TRBV19, the J call TRBJ2-2; no definite D call. V was cut by 4 bases and J by 4 bases, with 7 bases left in between. Germline CDR1 LNHDA, CDR2 SQIVND (reference sequence). This CDR3 contains 13 residues.

The rearrangement uses TRBV28 and TRBJ2-7; perhaps TRBD2 as D (7 bases). The CDR3 has 16 residues. Germline V gene sequence: CDR1 MDHEN, CDR2 SYDVKM. Trimming shortened V by 6 bases and J by 1 base, and 19 bases separated the two germline ends. The CDR3 DNA reads as TGTGCCAGCAGCCCCGAGAGGCGGGGGCCTTCCTACGAGCAGTACTTC. Its translation is CASSPERRGPSYEQYF. The full variable domain, rest sourced from reference TRBV28 and TRBJ2-7, is DVKVTQSSRYLVKRTGEKVFLECVQDMDHENMFWYRQDPGLGLRLIYFSYDVKMKEKGDIPEGYSVSREKKERFSLILESASTNQTSMYLCASSPERRGPSYEQYFGPGTRLTVT.

For the CDR3, the DNA is TGTGCCAGCAGCTTGGACCACTACGAGCAGTACTTC. This encodes CASSLDHYEQYF. The chain carries TRBV5-8 and TRBJ2-7; D unresolved. CDR1 and CDR2 (germline): SGHTS, YDEGEE. The CDR3 loop spans 12 amino acids. V lost 0 bases and J lost 3, with 4 bases in between. The variable domain in full, completed from reference TRBV5-8 and TRBJ2-7, reads EAGVTQSPTHLIKTRGQQATLRCSPISGHTSVYWYQQALGLGLQFLLWYDEGEERNRGNFPPRFSGRQFPNYSSELNVNALELEDSALYLCASSLDHYEQYFGPGTRLTVT.

The chain carries TRBV7-9 and TRBJ2-5; D is perhaps TRBD2 (5 bases). The CDR3 extends over 14 amino acids. Germline values: CDR1 SEHNR, CDR2 FQNEAQ (reference sequence). With 10 bases removed from V and 5 bases from J, the gap between germline ends came to 20 bases. CDR3: CAMQGGGGSETQYF. CDR3 nucleotides: TGTGCCATGCAAGGAGGTGGTGGGAGTGAGACCCAGTACTTC.

V gene TRBV30 combines with J gene TRBJ2-1, with D perhaps TRBD2 (6 bases). Deletions cut 2 bases from V and 7 bases from J, with 15 bases between. CDR1 is GTSNPN, CDR2 SVGIG, per germline (reference sequence). CDR3 length equals 14 residues. CDR3 loop: CAWSPLATTNEQFF. CDR3 coding DNA: TGTGCCTGGAGTCCCCTAGCGACTACGAATGAGCAGTTCTTC.

This clone occurred once. The J gene is TRBJ1-2, the V gene TRBV5-1; no reliable D call. The CDR3 covers 12 residues. The V and J ends lost 1 base and 4 bases respectively, with 5 bases between them. The germline gives CDR1 SGHRS, CDR2 YFSETQ. This CDR3 reads CASSLYSYGYTF. The CDR3 DNA sequence: TGCGCCAGCAGCTTGTATAGCTATGGCTACACCTTC.

This clone was found once. This chain connects TRBV15 to TRBJ1-2; tentative D call: TRBD1 (5 bases). Trimming removed 5 bases from V and 1 base from J, with 8 bases in between. Germline loops: CDR1 LNHNV, CDR2 YYDKDF (reference sequence). This CDR3 has 13 residues. CDR3 coding DNA: TGTGCCACCAGCCCGACAGTTAACTATGGCTACACCTTC. It translates to CATSPTVNYGYTF.

The V and J genes are TRBV7-9 and TRBJ2-1; unclear D gene. The CDR3 is made up of 13 amino acids. In germline, CDR1 is SEHNR, CDR2 FQNEAQ (reference sequence). V lost 10 bases and J lost 3, with 13 bases in between. In DNA form, the CDR3 reads TGTGCCACCCAGTCAGCGAACTACAATGAGCAGTTCTTC. Translated, it gives CATQSANYNEQFF.

The gene calls are TRBV7-9 and TRBJ2-7; D is perhaps TRBD1 (6 bases). The CDR3 covers 15 residues. V shed 4 bases and J shed 1 base, with 14 bases lying between them. The germline V gene has CDR1 SEHNR and CDR2 FQNEAQ (reference sequence). The CDR3, as DNA: TGTGCCAGCAGCTCTCAGGGGAGAGGGTCCTACGAGCAGTACTTC. This encodes CASSSQGRGSYEQYF.

J is TRBJ2-7 and V is TRBV27; D unresolved. V lost 5 bases, J lost 3 bases, and 8 bases lay in between. The germline V gene encodes CDR1 MNHEY and CDR2 SMNVEV (reference sequence). This CDR3 spans 12 amino acids. CDR3 sequence (DNA): TGTGCCAGCAGTGTCAACAGCTACGAGCAGTACTTC. Encoded protein: CASSVNSYEQYF.

The chain uses TRBV10-2 and TRBJ2-7; no reliable D call. V was cut by 6 bases and J by 5 bases, with 11 bases left in between. CDR1 and CDR2 (germline): WSHSY, SAAADI. The CDR3 is made up of 12 amino acids. The CDR3 here is CASRGYQNEQYF. The CDR3 DNA reads TGCGCCAGCAGGGGATATCAGAACGAGCAGTACTTC.

This chain links TRBV19 with TRBJ1-2, with TRBD1 matching over 7 bases. The germline V gene has CDR1 LNHDA and CDR2 SQIVND (reference sequence). CDR3 length: 17 residues. V shed 3 bases and J 5 bases; nucleotides not matched to a gene: 15. The CDR3 loop reads CASSILLGQDSGYGYTF. In nucleotides, the CDR3 is TGTGCCAGTAGTATCCTCCTTGGACAGGACTCGGGGTATGGCTACACCTTC.

The chain combines TRBV5-6 with TRBJ1-3; D ambiguous. Trimming took off 2 bases at V and 0 bases at J, with 3 bases between the two ends. The CDR3 is 13 residues long. CDR1 SGHDT and CDR2 YYEEEE come from the germline V gene. The CDR3 loop reads CASSFPSGNTIYF. CDR3 DNA sequence: TGTGCCAGCAGCTTTCCCTCTGGAAACACCATATATTTT.

This clone was detected only once. This sequence joins TRBV28 and TRBJ2-7; 14 positions agree with TRBD2. V trimming: 3 bases; J trimming: 3 bases; junction bases outside the gene matches: 13. CDR3 length: 19 amino acids. The germline V gene encodes CDR1 MDHEN and CDR2 SYDVKM. The CDR3 DNA reads as TGTGCCAGCAGTTTCCCGGGACTAGCGGGAGAGACTGGGAGCTACGAGCAGTACTTC. Protein: CASSFPGLAGETGSYEQYF.

In this sample, this clone turned up once. The rearrangement joins TRBV10-3 to TRBJ2-3; 9 bases are a match to TRBD2. Germline V gene sequence: CDR1 ENHRY, CDR2 SYGVKD. This CDR3 is 14 amino acids long. As DNA, the CDR3 is TGTGCTACATGGCGGGAGGGAAACACAGATACGCAGTATTTT. It translates to CATWREGNTDTQYF.

This clone showed up just once. The J gene is TRBJ2-1, the V gene TRBV7-9, with TRBD2 as a possible D gene (7 bases). Germline CDR1 reads SEHNR; CDR2 reads FQNEAQ (reference sequence). The CDR3 has 13 amino acids. V was clipped by 7 bases and J by 3 bases, with 10 bases between them. DNA of the CDR3: TGTGCCAGCACGGGGGGCGACTACAATGAGCAGTTCTTC. As protein: CASTGGDYNEQFF.

The CDR3 nucleotides are TGTGCCAGTAGTATGACGGCGGTCTACGAGCAGTACTTC. It is translated as CASSMTAVYEQYF. This chain connects TRBV19 to TRBJ2-7; no reliable D call. Germline CDR1 is LNHDA and CDR2 is SQIVND (reference sequence). V was clipped by 3 bases and J by 3 bases, with 9 bases between them. The CDR3 has 13 residues.

This sequence joins TRBV7-3 and TRBJ2-6; TRBD2 matches 10 bases. Germline CDR1 SGHTA, CDR2 FQGTGA. This CDR3 has 18 amino acids. The junction had 3 bases not matched to a gene; V was cut back by 0 bases and J by 1 base. CDR3 bases: TGTGCCAGCAGCTTAACCCAGCGGGAGGGATCTGGGGCCAACGTCCTGACTTTC. Translating gives CASSLTQREGSGANVLTF.

The gene calls are TRBV5-8 and TRBJ2-1, with 8 bases aligning to TRBD2. With 2 bases clipped from V and 4 bases from J, the junction kept 2 bases outside the gene matches. Germline V gene data show CDR1 as SGHTS and CDR2 as YDEGEE. This CDR3 is 14 amino acids long. The CDR3 coding sequence is TGTGCCAGCAGCTTACTAGCGGTATACAATGAGCAGTTCTTC. Amino acid sequence: CASSLLAVYNEQFF. The full variable domain, completed using reference TRBV5-8 and TRBJ2-1, is EAGVTQSPTHLIKTRGQQATLRCSPISGHTSVYWYQQALGLGLQFLLWYDEGEERNRGNFPPRFSGRQFPNYSSELNVNALELEDSALYLCASSLLAVYNEQFFGPGTRLTVL.

This chain joins TRBV11-3 and TRBJ2-6; D is unresolved. Trimming left V 1 base short and J 0 bases short, with 4 bases between. Germline values: CDR1 SGHNT, CDR2 YENEEA. The CDR3 spans 15 residues. The CDR3 DNA is TGTGCCAGCAGCTTAGGCCGCTCTGGGGCCAACGTCCTGACTTTC. This sequence encodes CASSLGRSGANVLTF.

The rearrangement links TRBV9 to TRBJ2-1, with 8 bases that match TRBD1. Looked up from germline, CDR1 is SGDLS and CDR2 is YYNGEE. The ends lost 4 bases at V and 6 bases at J; junction bases unmatched: 9. The length of the CDR3 is 15 residues. In nucleotides, the CDR3 is TGTGCCAGCAGCCCAAGACAGGGGTCCCGCAATGAGCAGTTCTTC. It translates to CASSPRQGSRNEQFF.

The chain employs TRBV25-1 and TRBJ1-5; D unresolved. This CDR3 region has 13 residues. V was cut by 3 bases and J by 4 bases, with 7 bases left in between. Germline assignment: CDR1 MGHDK and CDR2 SYGVNS. The CDR3 spells CASSDLLNQPQHF. CDR3 DNA sequence: TGTGCCAGCAGTGATTTATTGAATCAGCCCCAGCATTTT.